This T cell receptor beta chain was captured by sequencing in a study of control samples from healthy donors and cancer patients (dated by TCRdb to about 2020). V trim: 0 bases; J trim: 7 bases; unmatched bases: 6. The CDR3 numbers 15 residues from cysteine through phenylalanine. Only the CDR3 part of the read is kept: 45 bases, read in frame from the first base. In the germline V gene, CDR1 corresponds to SGDLS and CDR2 to YYNGEE. The library was built by means of the immunoSEQ multiplex PCR assay. TCRdb holds this immuneACCESS table with in-frame rearrangements only. Some clones are missing; in checked studies, unresolved V genes explain under half, and the rest has no known cause. The sample data list roughly 70,000 clones, and over 75% of these were observed just once. The ten largest account for approximately 30% of the sample. Note on this clone: Its antigen specificity is not known. No base quality information exists; no much larger clone differs at one position.

Sequencing was carried out using blood. Rearrangement joined TRBV9 to TRBJ1-4; 7 bases in the junction line up with TRBD1. This TCR was sampled from a man aged 50 or older in good health. The CDR3 loop reads CASSVAGTDLEKLFF. The DNA sequence is given as TGTGCCAGCAGCGTAGCTGGGACAGATCTTGAAAAACTGTTTTTT.